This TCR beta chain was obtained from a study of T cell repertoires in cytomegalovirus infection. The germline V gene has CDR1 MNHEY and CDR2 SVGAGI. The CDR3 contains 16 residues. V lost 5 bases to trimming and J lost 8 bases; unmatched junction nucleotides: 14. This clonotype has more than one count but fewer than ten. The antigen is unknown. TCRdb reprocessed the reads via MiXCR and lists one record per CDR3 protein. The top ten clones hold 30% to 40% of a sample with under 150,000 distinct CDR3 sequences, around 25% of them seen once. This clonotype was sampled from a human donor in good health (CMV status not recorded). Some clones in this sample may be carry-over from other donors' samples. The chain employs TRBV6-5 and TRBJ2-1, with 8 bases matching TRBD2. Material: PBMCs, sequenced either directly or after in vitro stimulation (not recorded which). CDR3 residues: CASSKLGGEIRDEQFF. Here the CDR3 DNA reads TGTGCCAGCAGTAAACTCGGGGGGGAGATTAGGGATGAGCAGTTCTTC.